A selection of T cell receptor beta chains follows, all from one sample in a study of blood T cell repertoires in COVID-19. The repertoire was sequenced with immunoSEQ multiplex PCR; TCRdb's copy has only in-frame clones and lacks some. Of a few hundred thousand clones in the sample, about nine tenths were seen once. The sample comprised PBMCs or T cells enriched from blood (not recorded which). The origin of the receptors is a woman under 40 who had recovered from COVID-19. The CDR3 runs from the conserved cysteine through the conserved F or W. A D gene is named only where the DNA matches it firmly. A row's size may be missing; if present it is once, few, many or a size class.

TRBV7-3,TRBJ2-2,.,TRBD1,TGTGCCAGCAGCTTAACAGGGGGCCTTAACACCGGGGAGCTGTTTTTT,CASSLTGGLNTGELFF
TRBV12-3/TRBV12-4,TRBJ1-1,many,.,TGTGCCAGCAGTTTCGGGAACACTGAAGCTTTCTTT,CASSFGNTEAFF
TRBV27,TRBJ1-5,.,.,TGTGCCAGCAGTTCTCTACAGGAGAGCAATCAGCCCCAGCATTTT,CASSSLQESNQPQHF
TRBV25-1,TRBJ2-3,.,.,TGTGCCAGCATTCCCGTCGGGGGTGGCACAGATACGCAGTATTTT,CASIPVGGGTDTQYF
TRBV30,TRBJ2-7,.,TRBD1,TGTGCCTGGAGTGTCCGGGACAGACACTACGAGCAGTACTTC,CAWSVRDRHYEQYF
TRBV27,TRBJ2-1,.,.,TGTGCCAGCAGAACGGGCAATGAGCAGTTCTTC,CASRTGNEQFF
TRBV28,TRBJ1-1,.,TRBD1,TGTGCCAGCAGTACCACAGGGGCTTCGAACACTGAAGCTTTCTTT,CASSTTGASNTEAFF
TRBV6-5,TRBJ2-7,.,.,TGTGCCAGCAGCCGGGGAGGAATCTCCTACGAGCAGTACTTC,CASSRGGISYEQYF
TRBV7-8,TRBJ2-3,.,TRBD2,TGTGCCAGCACCACGATCATAGCGGGAAATACGCAGTATTTT,CASTTIIAGNTQYF
TRBV2,TRBJ2-1,.,TRBD2,TGTGCCAGCAGTGATTTGGCGGGGGGGCTGTACAATGAGCAGTTCTTC,CASSDLAGGLYNEQFF
TRBV2,TRBJ2-7,few,.,TGTGCCAGCAGCCAACAGGGCCCCGAGCAGTACTTC,CASSQQGPEQYF
TRBV30,TRBJ2-1,.,.,TGTGCCTGGAGTAGGCGGGATGAGCAGTTCTTC,CAWSRRDEQFF
TRBV28,TRBJ1-5,.,.,TGTGCCAGCAGTCCCCCGGTGGATCAGCCCCAGCATTTT,CASSPPVDQPQHF
TRBV2,TRBJ2-1,few,.,TGTGCCAGCAGTGGGAACAGAGCCAATGAGCAGTTCTTC,CASSGNRANEQFF
TRBV7-9,TRBJ2-2,.,.,TGTGCCAGCAGCTTAGTTCGGAACACCGGGGAGCTGTTTTTT,CASSLVRNTGELFF
TRBV18,TRBJ1-5,.,.,TGTGCCAGCTCTTTTAGGGGCGAATTGAATCAGCCCCAGCATTTT,CASSFRGELNQPQHF
TRBV28,TRBJ1-5,.,.,TGTGCCAGCAGTTTGGTGACAGCTCAGCCCCAGCATTTT,CASSLVTAQPQHF
TRBV11-3,TRBJ2-2,.,TRBD2,TGTGCCAGCAGCCGTGGGACTAGCGGGCGTGGAAAGAACACCGGGGAGCTGTTTTTT,CASSRGTSGRGKNTGELFF
TRBV19,TRBJ2-1,.,TRBD2,TGTGCCAGTAGTCCCACACAACTAGCGGGGAGGCTCCGGGACAATGAGCAGTTCTTC,CASSPTQLAGRLRDNEQFF
TRBV18,TRBJ2-5,.,TRBD1,TGTGCCAGCTCACAAACTAGGGACAGGGGGCGAAAAGAGACCCAGTACTTC,CASSQTRDRGRKETQYF
TRBV7-9,TRBJ1-5,.,.,TGTGCCAGCAGCGGGCGGGCAGATCAGCCCCAGCATTTT,CASSGRADQPQHF
TRBV30,TRBJ2-7,.,.,TGTGCCTGGAGTGGAGACAAATACGAGCAGTACTTC,CAWSGDKYEQYF
TRBV2,TRBJ2-1,once,TRBD2,TGTGCCAGCAGTCTAGCGGGAGGGGTATACAATGAGCAGTTCTTC,CASSLAGGVYNEQFF
TRBV28,TRBJ1-1,once,TRBD1,TGTGCCAGCAGTTTGACAGGGTTCGCTGAAGCTTTCTTT,CASSLTGFAEAFF
TRBV19,TRBJ2-6,.,.,TGTGCCAGTAGTATAGCGGGATTCTCTGGGGCCAACGTCCTGACTTTC,CASSIAGFSGANVLTF
TRBV2,TRBJ2-1,.,TRBD2,TGTGCCAGCAGTGCTATTGAGCCCAGCGGGAACAATGAGCAGTTCTTC,CASSAIEPSGNNEQFF
TRBV27,TRBJ2-5,.,.,TGTGCCAGCCGACACGGTCCGACCCAGTACTTC,CASRHGPTQYF
TRBV4-1,TRBJ2-7,.,.,TGCGCCAGCAGCCAAGGTAGATCCTACGAGCAGTACTTC,CASSQGRSYEQYF
TRBV5-4,TRBJ2-3,.,TRBD2,TGTGCCAGCAGCCCCAGGACTAGCGGGTTCACAGATACGCAGTATTTT,CASSPRTSGFTDTQYF
TRBV6-5,TRBJ2-2,.,TRBD2,TGTGCCAGCAGTTCCCCTAGCGGCGGAAACACCGGGGAGCTGTTTTTT,CASSSPSGGNTGELFF
TRBV29-1,TRBJ1-1,.,.,TGCAGCGTTGTGAAGGCGGGAGGGAACACTGAAGCTTTCTTT,CSVVKAGGNTEAFF
TRBV28,TRBJ2-2,.,.,TGTGCCAGCGGGGGGCCGTGGGAGGGGTGGACCGGGGAGCTGTTTTTT,CASGGPWEGWTGELFF
TRBV10-3,TRBJ1-5,.,.,TGTGCCATCAGCCCAGCTGGGGCCAATCAGCCCCAGCATTTT,CAISPAGANQPQHF
TRBV5-1,TRBJ1-2,once,TRBD1,TGCGCCAGCAGCTTCAATACACAGGGGAGTAACTATGGCTACACCTTC,CASSFNTQGSNYGYTF
TRBV14,TRBJ1-2,.,TRBD1,TGTGCCAGCACGAGAACAGGGGGCGACTATGGCTACACCTTC,CASTRTGGDYGYTF
TRBV2,TRBJ1-2,.,TRBD1,TGTGCCAGCAGTTCGTACTTACCGGGACAGGGGACCTACACCTTC,CASSSYLPGQGTYTF
TRBV28,TRBJ2-7,once,TRBD1,TGTGCCAGCAGTTTCTGGCGACAGGGCGCGGCCTACGAGCAGTACTTC,CASSFWRQGAAYEQYF
TRBV9,TRBJ2-7,.,TRBD2,TGTGCCAGCAGCCCTCGGGATAGCGGGACTATCGAGCAGTACTTC,CASSPRDSGTIEQYF